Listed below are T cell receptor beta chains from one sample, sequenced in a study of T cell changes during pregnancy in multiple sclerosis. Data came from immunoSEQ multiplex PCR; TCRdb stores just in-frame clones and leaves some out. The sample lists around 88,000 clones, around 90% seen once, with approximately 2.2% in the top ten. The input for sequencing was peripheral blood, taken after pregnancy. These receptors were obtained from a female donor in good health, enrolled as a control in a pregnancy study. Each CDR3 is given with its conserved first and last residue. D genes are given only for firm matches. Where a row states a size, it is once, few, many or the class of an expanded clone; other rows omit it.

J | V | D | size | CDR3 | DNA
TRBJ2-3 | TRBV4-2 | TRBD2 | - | CASSPARFAGEEGTQYF | TGTGCCAGCAGCCCTGCAAGGTTTGCGGGAGAGGAGGGTACGCAGTATTTT
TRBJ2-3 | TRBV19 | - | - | CASKGTTTRPTDTQYF | TGTGCCAGTAAAGGAACAACGACTAGGCCCACAGATACGCAGTATTTT
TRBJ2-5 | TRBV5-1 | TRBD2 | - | CASSLTSGETQYF | TGCGCCAGCAGCTTGACTAGCGGGGAGACCCAGTACTTC
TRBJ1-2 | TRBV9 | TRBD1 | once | CASSTGQGSNYGYTF | TGTGCCAGCAGCACCGGACAGGGGAGTAACTATGGTTACACCTTC
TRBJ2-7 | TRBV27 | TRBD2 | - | CASSLWGGGYEQYF | TGTGCCAGCAGTTTATGGGGGGGAGGCTACGAGCAGTACTTC
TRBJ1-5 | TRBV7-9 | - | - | CASSPASNQPQHF | TGTGCCAGCAGCCCAGCGAGCAATCAGCCCCAGCATTTT
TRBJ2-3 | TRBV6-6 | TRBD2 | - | CASTGGGLGADTQYF | TGTGCCAGCACTGGCGGGGGGCTTGGAGCAGATACGCAGTATTTT
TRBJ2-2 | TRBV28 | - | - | CASSYSPGSIGELFF | TGTGCCAGCAGTTATTCACCGGGATCGATCGGGGAGCTGTTTTTT
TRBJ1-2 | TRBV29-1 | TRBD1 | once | CSVLKGTDRYTF | TGCAGCGTCCTAAAGGGGACAGACCGCTACACCTTC
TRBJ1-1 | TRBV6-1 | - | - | CASSTAHEAFF | TGTGCCAGCAGCACCGCACATGAAGCTTTCTTT
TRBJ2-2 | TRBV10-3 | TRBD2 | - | CAITDSGTPDGELFF | TGTGCCATCACCGATAGCGGGACGCCTGACGGGGAGCTGTTTTTT
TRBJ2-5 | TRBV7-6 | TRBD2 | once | CASSTLAGPQETQYF | TGTGCCAGCAGTACCCTAGCGGGGCCTCAAGAGACCCAGTACTTC
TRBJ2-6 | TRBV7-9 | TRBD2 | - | CASSSRGPAGPSGANVLTF | TGTGCCAGCAGCTCACGGGGCCCAGCGGGGCCCTCTGGGGCCAACGTCCTGACTTTC
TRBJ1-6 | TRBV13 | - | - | CASSRAGSLINSPLHF | TGTGCCAGCAGCCGGGCCGGGAGCCTGATTAATTCACCCCTCCACTTT
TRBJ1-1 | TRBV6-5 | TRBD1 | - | CASSPPGTGGIAFF | TGTGCCAGCAGCCCCCCCGGGACAGGGGGCATCGCTTTCTTT
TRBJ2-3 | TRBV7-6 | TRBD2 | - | CASSLFAGLGTDTQYF | TGTGCCAGCAGCTTATTCGCGGGACTAGGCACAGATACGCAGTATTTT
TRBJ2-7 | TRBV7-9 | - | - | CASSLARGNPYEQYF | TGTGCCAGCAGCTTAGCCCGGGGGAATCCGTACGAGCAGTACTTC
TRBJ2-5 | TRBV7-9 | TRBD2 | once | CASSHSGASGRETQYF | TGTGCCAGCAGCCACTCAGGGGCTAGCGGGAGAGAGACCCAGTACTTC
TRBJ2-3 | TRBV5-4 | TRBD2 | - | CASSRGGSGGTDTQYF | TGTGCCAGCAGCCGGGGGGGTAGCGGGGGGACAGATACGCAGTATTTT
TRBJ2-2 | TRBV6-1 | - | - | CASTEITNTGELFF | TGTGCCAGCACGGAGATAACGAACACCGGGGAGCTGTTTTTT
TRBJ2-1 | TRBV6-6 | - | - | CASSYSTGSNNEQFF | TGTGCCAGCAGTTACTCGACCGGTAGCAACAATGAGCAGTTCTTC
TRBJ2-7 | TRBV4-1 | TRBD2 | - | CASSQDGTGLADTREQYF | TGCGCCAGCAGCCAAGATGGGACCGGACTAGCGGATACAAGGGAGCAGTACTTC
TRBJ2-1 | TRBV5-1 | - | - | CASSSLRPSYNEQFF | TGCGCCAGCAGCTCCCTCCGTCCCTCCTACAATGAGCAGTTCTTC